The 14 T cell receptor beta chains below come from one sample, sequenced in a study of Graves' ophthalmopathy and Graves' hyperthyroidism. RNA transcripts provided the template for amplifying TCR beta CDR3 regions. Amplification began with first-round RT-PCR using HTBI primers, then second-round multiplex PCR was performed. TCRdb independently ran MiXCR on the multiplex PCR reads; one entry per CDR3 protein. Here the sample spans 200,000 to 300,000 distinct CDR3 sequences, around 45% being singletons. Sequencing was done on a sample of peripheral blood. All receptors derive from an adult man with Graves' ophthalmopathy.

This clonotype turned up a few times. The chain's CDR3 is CSAQDRVDEQYF. The CDR3, as DNA: TGCAGTGCCCAGGACAGGGTGGACGAGCAGTACTTC. The chain has TRBV20-1 and TRBJ2-7; 8 bases agree with TRBD1. Germline-derived CDR1 and CDR2 are DFQATT and SNEGSKA (reference sequence). The V and J ends lost 6 bases and 5 bases, in that order; junction bases with no gene match: 6. The CDR3 totals 12 residues.

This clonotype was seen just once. CDR3 sequence reads: CASSQVGGGNEQFF. The CDR3 nucleotides are TGCGCCAGCAGCCAAGTAGGGGGGGGCAATGAGCAGTTCTTC. The chain combines TRBV10-2 with TRBJ2-1; TRBD2 is a possible D gene (7 bases). This CDR3 has 14 amino acids. Germline values: CDR1 WSHSY, CDR2 SAAADI. V was cut by 6 bases and J by 6 bases, with 15 bases left in between.

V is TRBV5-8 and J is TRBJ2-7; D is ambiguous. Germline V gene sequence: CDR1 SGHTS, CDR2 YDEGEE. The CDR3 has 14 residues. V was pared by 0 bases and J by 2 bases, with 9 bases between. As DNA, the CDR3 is TGTGCCAGCAGCTTGGTTTCAGGAACCTACGAGCAGTACTTC. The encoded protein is CASSLVSGTYEQYF.

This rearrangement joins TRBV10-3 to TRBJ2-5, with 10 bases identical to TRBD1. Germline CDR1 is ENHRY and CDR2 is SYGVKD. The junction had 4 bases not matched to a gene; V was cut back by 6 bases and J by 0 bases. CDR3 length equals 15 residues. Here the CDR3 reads CAIRSGTGDQETQYF. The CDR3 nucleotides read TGTGCCATCAGATCCGGGACAGGGGACCAAGAGACCCAGTACTTC.

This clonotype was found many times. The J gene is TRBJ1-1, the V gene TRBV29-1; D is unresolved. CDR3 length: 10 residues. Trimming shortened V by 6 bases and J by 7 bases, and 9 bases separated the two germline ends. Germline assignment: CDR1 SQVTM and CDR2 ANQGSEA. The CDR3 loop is CSVLDGEAFF. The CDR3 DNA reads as TGCAGCGTCTTGGACGGTGAAGCTTTCTTT.

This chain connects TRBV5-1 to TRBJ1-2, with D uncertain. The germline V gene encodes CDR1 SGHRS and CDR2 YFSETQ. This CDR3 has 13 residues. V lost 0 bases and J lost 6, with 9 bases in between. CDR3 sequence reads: CASSLAVVDGYTF. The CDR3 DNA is TGCGCCAGCAGCTTGGCCGTTGTCGATGGCTACACCTTC.

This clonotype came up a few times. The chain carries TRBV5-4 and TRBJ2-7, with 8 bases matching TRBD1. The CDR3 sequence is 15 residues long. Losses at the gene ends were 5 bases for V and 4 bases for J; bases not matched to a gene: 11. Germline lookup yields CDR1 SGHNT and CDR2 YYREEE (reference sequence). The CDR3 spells CASRADREKYYEQYF. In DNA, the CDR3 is TGTGCCAGCAGAGCGGACAGGGAAAAGTATTACGAGCAGTACTTC.

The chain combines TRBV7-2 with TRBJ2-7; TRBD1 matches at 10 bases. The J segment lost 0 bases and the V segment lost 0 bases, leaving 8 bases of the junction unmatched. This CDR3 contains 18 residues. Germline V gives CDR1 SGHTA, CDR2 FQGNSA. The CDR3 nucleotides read TGTGCCAGCAGCTTAGCGTATACGGGGACAGGGGCCTCCTACGAGCAGTACTTC. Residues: CASSLAYTGTGASYEQYF.

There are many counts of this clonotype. The CDR3 spells CASSLEGNTEAFF. In DNA form, the CDR3 reads TGTGCCAGCAGCTTAGAAGGGAACACTGAAGCTTTCTTT. The chain links TRBV7-9 to TRBJ1-1; D is unclear. The CDR3 loop spans 13 amino acids. Germline V gene data show CDR1 as SEHNR and CDR2 as FQNEAQ (reference sequence). V was pared by 1 base and J by 1 base, with 4 bases between.

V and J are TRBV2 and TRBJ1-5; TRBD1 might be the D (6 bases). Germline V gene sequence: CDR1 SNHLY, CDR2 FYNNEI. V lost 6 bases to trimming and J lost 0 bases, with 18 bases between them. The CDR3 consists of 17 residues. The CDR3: CASSRSVGAYSNQPQHF. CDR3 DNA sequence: TGTGCCAGCAGCCGAAGTGTGGGGGCGTATAGCAATCAGCCCCAGCATTTT.

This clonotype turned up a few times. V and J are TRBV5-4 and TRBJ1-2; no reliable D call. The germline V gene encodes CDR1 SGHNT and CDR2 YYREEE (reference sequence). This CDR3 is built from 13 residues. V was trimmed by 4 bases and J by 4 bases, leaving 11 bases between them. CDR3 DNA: TGTGCCAGCAGCCCCGGACCTTCCTATGGCTACACCTTC. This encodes CASSPGPSYGYTF.

For the CDR3, the DNA is TGTGCCACCGCCAGGACTAGCGGGAAAACAGATACGCAGTATTTT. Translated: CATARTSGKTDTQYF. The J gene is TRBJ2-3, the V gene TRBV24-1; 12 bases agree with TRBD2. Germline trimming cut 9 bases from V and 3 bases from J; bases unmatched to any gene: 6. Germline CDR1 is KGHDR and CDR2 is SFDVKD. The CDR3 extends over 15 amino acids.

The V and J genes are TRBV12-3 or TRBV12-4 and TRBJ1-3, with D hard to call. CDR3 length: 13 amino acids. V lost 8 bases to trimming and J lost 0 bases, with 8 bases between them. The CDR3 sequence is CASRLSSGNTIYF. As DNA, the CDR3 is TGTGCCAGCCGACTGAGCTCTGGAAACACCATATATTTT.

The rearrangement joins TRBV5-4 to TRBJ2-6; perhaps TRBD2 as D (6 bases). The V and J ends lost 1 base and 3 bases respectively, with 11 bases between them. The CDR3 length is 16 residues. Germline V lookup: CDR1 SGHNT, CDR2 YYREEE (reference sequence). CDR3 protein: CASSLTGLHGANVLTF. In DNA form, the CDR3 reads TGTGCCAGCAGCTTGACGGGACTTCATGGGGCCAACGTCCTGACTTTC.